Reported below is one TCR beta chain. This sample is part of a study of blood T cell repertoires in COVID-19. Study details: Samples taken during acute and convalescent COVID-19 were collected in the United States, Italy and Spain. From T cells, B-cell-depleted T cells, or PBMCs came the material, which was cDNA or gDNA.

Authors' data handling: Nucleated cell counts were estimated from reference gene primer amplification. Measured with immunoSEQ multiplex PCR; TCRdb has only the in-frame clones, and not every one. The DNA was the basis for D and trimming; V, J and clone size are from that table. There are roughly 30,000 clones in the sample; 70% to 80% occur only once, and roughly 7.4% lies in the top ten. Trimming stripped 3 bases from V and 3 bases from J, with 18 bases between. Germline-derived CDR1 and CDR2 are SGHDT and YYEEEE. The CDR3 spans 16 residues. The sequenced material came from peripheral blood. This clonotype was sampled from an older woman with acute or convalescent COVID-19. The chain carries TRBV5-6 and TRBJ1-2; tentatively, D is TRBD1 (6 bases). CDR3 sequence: CASSYLLQGVDYGYTF. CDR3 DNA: TGTGCCAGCAGCTATTTATTACAGGGAGTTGACTATGGCTACACCTTC.